The rows below give T cell receptor beta chains drawn from one sample of a study of CD8+CD57+ T cells in acquired aplastic anemia. TCRdb reanalysed the reads using MiXCR and keeps one entry per CDR3 protein. This sample carries about 270,000 distinct CDR3 sequences, roughly 50% of them seen once, and the ten largest clones take roughly 8%. Sequenced material: sorted CD4+, CD8+, or CD8+CD57+ T cells (not recorded which) from PBMCs. The receptors shown here come from a human donor with severe aplastic anemia or a healthy control (not recorded which). The CDR3 runs from the conserved cysteine through the conserved F or W. Fields, in order: D gene, J gene, V gene, clone size, CDR3 DNA, CDR3 protein. A D gene is named only where the DNA matches it firmly. The size entry is marked missing in some rows and otherwise reads once, few, many or a size class.

TRBD2,TRBJ2-1,TRBV5-1,NA,TGCGCCAGCAGCTTGGCTAGCGGGGGGCATGAGCAGTTCTTC,CASSLASGGHEQFF
TRBD1,TRBJ2-7,TRBV7-9,few,TGTGCCAGCAGCCGAGGGGGCGAGTCCTACGAGCAGTACTTC,CASSRGGESYEQYF
TRBD1,TRBJ2-7,TRBV7-6,NA,TGTGCCAGCAGCTTAGGGGCAGGGGGCTCCGAGCAGTACTTC,CASSLGAGGSEQYF
TRBD1,TRBJ1-2,TRBV5-6,NA,TGTGCCAGCAGCTTGGCCAATCAGGGGGCAGGAGGCTACACCTTC,CASSLANQGAGGYTF
NA,TRBJ2-7,TRBV27,many,TGTGCCAGCAGGTTGACAGGTGCCTCCTACGAGCAGTACTTC,CASRLTGASYEQYF
NA,TRBJ1-6,TRBV6-5,many,TGTGCCAGCAAGAGTCGAAATTCACCCCTCCACTTT,CASKSRNSPLHF
TRBD2,TRBJ2-2,TRBV4-3,many,TGCGCCAGCAGCCAATCTAGCGGGGGGGCCTACACCGGGGAGCTGTTTTTT,CASSQSSGGAYTGELFF
NA,TRBJ1-5,TRBV6-1,many,TGTGCCAGCAGTGAAAACTTGGGACAGCCCCAGCATTTT,CASSENLGQPQHF
TRBD2,TRBJ2-3,TRBV2,NA,TGTGCCACCTCACCGGGACTAGAGGGAGATACGCAGTATTTT,CATSPGLEGDTQYF
TRBD1,TRBJ2-7,TRBV7-6,NA,TGTGCCAGCAGCCGGGGACAGGGACGGGGCTACGAGCAGTACTTC,CASSRGQGRGYEQYF
NA,TRBJ2-1,TRBV19,NA,TGTGCCAGCGCATTCCTAGCAGGCCAGCAGTTCTTC,CASAFLAGQQFF
NA,TRBJ1-2,TRBV20-1,once,TGCAGTGCTTCCCGGACAGAGCACTATGGCTACACCTTC,CSASRTEHYGYTF
TRBD2,TRBJ2-5,TRBV19,NA,TGTGCCAGTAGTATACTAGCGGGGGCTCAAGAGACCCAGTACTTC,CASSILAGAQETQYF
NA,TRBJ1-5,TRBV7-2,NA,TGTGCCAGCAGCTTAGGTCAGGGATATCAGCCCCAGCATTTT,CASSLGQGYQPQHF
NA,TRBJ2-5,TRBV10-3,NA,TGTGCCAGCAGTAGAACAGGGTACCAAGAGACCCAGTACTTC,CASSRTGYQETQYF
NA,TRBJ1-2,TRBV7-2,NA,TGTGCCAGCAGCTTAACTAGCAGGGCTGCCTACTATGGCTACACCTTC,CASSLTSRAAYYGYTF
TRBD2,TRBJ2-3,TRBV6-2/TRBV6-3,few,TGTGCCAGCGCCTCATTTCTAGCGGGGGCTCACGATTATTTCACAGATACGCAGTATTTT,CASASFLAGAHDYFTDTQYF
NA,TRBJ1-4,TRBV4-1,once,TGTGCCAGCAGCCAAGAGGCAGAGCTACTGTTTTTT,CASSQEAELLFF
TRBD1,TRBJ1-6,TRBV5-1,NA,TGCGCCAGCAGCTTGGGAGGACAGGGTGGGAATTCACCCCTCCACTTT,CASSLGGQGGNSPLHF
NA,TRBJ1-1,TRBV7-9,NA,TGTGCCAGCAGCTACTCCGTGGGAGGTGCCACTGAAGCTTTCTTT,CASSYSVGGATEAFF
NA,TRBJ2-3,TRBV7-2,NA,TGTGCCAGCAGCTTCTCGCGCTCGAGCACAGATACGCAGTATTTT,CASSFSRSSTDTQYF
TRBD1,TRBJ2-7,TRBV13,NA,TGTGCCGGCAGCGCATGGGACAGTCGCTACGAGCAGTACTTC,CAGSAWDSRYEQYF
NA,TRBJ2-5,TRBV19,NA,TGTGCCAGTGCGGGGCTCGGGGGCCGTGACCAAGAGACCCAGTACTTC,CASAGLGGRDQETQYF
NA,TRBJ1-6,TRBV6-1,many,TGTGCCAGTTGTGACAGGTTTTCTAATTCACCCCTCCACTTT,CASCDRFSNSPLHF
TRBD1,TRBJ1-1,TRBV5-1,once,TGCGCCAGCAGCTGGTTGACAGGGAAGAACACTGAAGCCTTCTTT,CASSWLTGKNTEAFF
TRBD2,TRBJ2-1,TRBV9,NA,TGTGCCAGCAGCGTAGGAATTAGCGGGGGCCGGAATGAGCAGTTCTTC,CASSVGISGGRNEQFF
NA,TRBJ2-1,TRBV5-8,many,TGTGCCAGCAACTGGACAGTCTACAATGAGCAGTTCTTC,CASNWTVYNEQFF
NA,TRBJ2-2,TRBV6-4,NA,TGTGCCAGCAGTGATAAGGGGACCGGGGAGCTGTTTTTT,CASSDKGTGELFF
NA,TRBJ2-5,TRBV19,NA,TGTGCCAGTAGTACAGCCGGTGGCCTGATAGAGACCCAGTACTTC,CASSTAGGLIETQYF
NA,TRBJ2-5,TRBV20-1,once,TGCAGTGCCCTTGGTCTGGGAGAGACCCAGTACTTC,CSALGLGETQYF
TRBD2,TRBJ2-2,TRBV20-1,NA,TGCAGTGCCAGTCCGGCAGGGAGGGAACTGTTTTTT,CSASPAGRELFF
TRBD1,TRBJ1-5,TRBV20-1,many,TGCAGTGCTAGATTTACAGGGGGCAACAGCAATCAGCCCCAGCATTTT,CSARFTGGNSNQPQHF
TRBD1,TRBJ1-2,TRBV7-9,many,TGTGCCAGCAGCTTTTCACAGGGGGACTATGGCTACACCTTC,CASSFSQGDYGYTF
NA,TRBJ2-2,TRBV4-3,many,TGCGCCAGCAGCCTCGAACTGAAGGGCACCGGGGAGCTGTTTTTT,CASSLELKGTGELFF
NA,TRBJ1-6,TRBV28,few,TGTGCCAGCAGTTTACGTCGGACAGCCTTACCCCTCCACTTT,CASSLRRTALPLHF
NA,TRBJ2-1,TRBV20-1,many,TGCAGTGCGCCACGCGGTAGTCCGGACAATGAGCAGTTCTTC,CSAPRGSPDNEQFF
TRBD2,TRBJ2-5,TRBV7-2,few,TGTGCCAGCAGCTTAGGTCGTCGACTAGCGGGGGGGGCGGGAGAGACCCAGTACTTC,CASSLGRRLAGGAGETQYF
NA,TRBJ1-2,TRBV2,NA,TGTGCCAGCGACGGGGGCGGAGGGGCCGGCTACACCTTC,CASDGGGGAGYTF
TRBD1,TRBJ1-3,TRBV11-3,many,TGTGCCAGCAGCCCTGGACAGGGACCTGGAAACACCATATATTTT,CASSPGQGPGNTIYF
NA,TRBJ1-3,TRBV6-6,few,TGTGCCAGCAGCCCGGACAACCGTAACTCTGGAAACACCATATATTTT,CASSPDNRNSGNTIYF
TRBD2,TRBJ2-5,TRBV5-4,many,TGTGCCAGCAGCTTGGCTAGCGGGGGGGAAGAGACCCAGTACTTC,CASSLASGGEETQYF
NA,TRBJ1-5,TRBV10-3,NA,TGTGCCATCAGTGAGCGGGGAAGGACGAGCAATCAGCCCCAGCATTTT,CAISERGRTSNQPQHF
NA,TRBJ1-5,TRBV13,many,TGTGCCAGCAGCTTACGTAGGGGAGGCAATCAGCCCCAGCATTTT,CASSLRRGGNQPQHF
NA,TRBJ2-6,TRBV2,NA,TGTGCCAGCAGCGAGCGAGGGGCGGTTGGGGCCAACGTCCTGACTTTC,CASSERGAVGANVLTF
NA,TRBJ1-2,TRBV12-3/TRBV12-4,NA,TGTGCCAGTCAACCGCCACTTCCGGTTAGGTATGGCTACACCTTC,CASQPPLPVRYGYTF
NA,TRBJ1-2,TRBV7-9,NA,TGTGCCAGCAGCTTAGGCGGGACCGCGGCCCACAACTATGGCTACACCTTC,CASSLGGTAAHNYGYTF
TRBD1,TRBJ1-1,TRBV18,many,TGTGCCAGCAGCTTAGGACAGGAGAACACTGAAGCTTTCTTT,CASSLGQENTEAFF
NA,TRBJ2-2,TRBV24-1,NA,TGTGCCACCAGAGCGAGGGAGACCGGGGAGCTGTTTTTT,CATRARETGELFF
NA,TRBJ1-4,TRBV19,NA,TGTGCCAGTAGTGCCCGGGTCTGGGAAAAACTGTTTTTT,CASSARVWEKLFF
NA,TRBJ2-7,TRBV7-2,few,TGTGCCAGCAGTTCACATTACGAGCAGTACTTC,CASSSHYEQYF
NA,TRBJ2-7,TRBV5-1,many,TGCGCCAGCAGCCGGGCTGCGACAGGCCTTCCCTACGAGCAGTACTTC,CASSRAATGLPYEQYF
NA,TRBJ1-6,TRBV6-1,NA,TGTGCCAGCAGTGAGTCAAGGGGCTATAATTCACCCCTCCACTTT,CASSESRGYNSPLHF
TRBD2,TRBJ2-3,TRBV6-4,many,TGTGCCAGCAGTGACGCTCCTCAGCGGGGGGGCCGGGAGAACACAGATACGCAGTATTTT,CASSDAPQRGGRENTDTQYF